This is a list of T cell receptor beta chains from one sample in a study of blood T cell repertoires in COVID-19. The protocol was immunoSEQ multiplex PCR, while the TCRdb copy is restricted to in-frame clones and leaves out a portion. This table holds over 30,000 clones, about 92% found once. Input material: peripheral blood. All receptors come from a man older than 75 with acute or convalescent COVID-19. Each CDR3 is given with its conserved first and last residue. D genes are given only for firm matches. Clone sizes are given selectively: once, few, many, or a class where the clone is expanded.

NA	TRBV2	TRBJ2-2	TRBD1	TGTGCCAGCAGTCGACAGGGATGGGACACCGGGGAGCTGTTTTTT	CASSRQGWDTGELFF
NA	TRBV12-3/TRBV12-4	TRBJ2-7	NA	TGTGCCAGCAGTTTAGACACAGGCTACGAGCAGTACTTC	CASSLDTGYEQYF
NA	TRBV10-3	TRBJ2-7	TRBD2	TGTGCCATCAGCGTTGCACTAGCGGGTGGTTACGAGCAGTACTTC	CAISVALAGGYEQYF
once	TRBV18	TRBJ1-1	NA	TGTGCCAGCTCACCACAAGGAGACTGGAACACTGAAGCTTTCTTT	CASSPQGDWNTEAFF
NA	TRBV5-6	TRBJ1-1	NA	TGTGCCAGCAGCCAAAGGCTAAGTGGGGCGGAAGCCACTGAAGCTTTCTTT	CASSQRLSGAEATEAFF
NA	TRBV7-2	TRBJ2-5	TRBD2	TGTGCCAGCAACCTTAGCGGGGGGACCCAAGAGACCCAGTACTTC	CASNLSGGTQETQYF
NA	TRBV7-2	TRBJ1-1	TRBD1	TGTGCCAGCAGCTTTACCCCAGGGGGCATCTCTGAAGCTTTCTTT	CASSFTPGGISEAFF
NA	TRBV5-1	TRBJ2-3	NA	TGCGCCAGCAGCTTGGACGGACAGAGCACAGATACGCAGTATTTT	CASSLDGQSTDTQYF
NA	TRBV10-1	TRBJ1-6	NA	TGCGCCAGCAGTGGCCAGTTTGATTCACCCCTCCACTTT	CASSGQFDSPLHF
once	TRBV29-1	TRBJ1-2	TRBD1	TGCAGCGTTTCAATGAGCCGGGACAGGACCTATGGCTACACCTTC	CSVSMSRDRTYGYTF
NA	TRBV11-3	TRBJ2-1	NA	TGTGCCAGCAGCTTACAGGGGAAGGATGAGCAGTTCTTC	CASSLQGKDEQFF
NA	TRBV30	TRBJ1-2	NA	TGTGCCTGGAGTCCCCTCTATGGCTACACCTTC	CAWSPLYGYTF
NA	TRBV5-6	TRBJ1-6	TRBD1	TGTGCTACTCGGTACAGGGGATCTTCTAATTCACCCCTCCACTTT	CATRYRGSSNSPLHF
NA	TRBV6-5	TRBJ1-1	TRBD1	TGTGCCAGCAGTAAAAAGACAGGGAGGAACACTGAAGCTTTCTTT	CASSKKTGRNTEAFF
NA	TRBV5-1	TRBJ2-7	NA	TGCGCCAGCAGCGAATTCCGCGGGGCCGGCGAGCAGTACTTC	CASSEFRGAGEQYF
NA	TRBV19	TRBJ1-2	NA	TGTGCCAGTAGTATAGACAGGGAGGGCTATGGCTACACCTTC	CASSIDREGYGYTF
NA	TRBV21-1	TRBJ2-5	NA	TGTGCCAGCAGCAAGGGGGGGCTACCAGTGGAGACCCAGTACTTC	CASSKGGLPVETQYF
NA	TRBV7-8	TRBJ2-3	TRBD1	TGTGCCAGCAGCTTAGTGACAGGGCTTAACACAGATACGCAGTATTTT	CASSLVTGLNTDTQYF
once	TRBV2	TRBJ2-1	NA	TGTGCCTCAACCGTCGCTAGTCATGAGCAGTTCTTC	CASTVASHEQFF
once	TRBV18	TRBJ1-5	NA	TGTGCCAGCTCACCGGGGAGGGGCTTGTATCAGCCCCAGCATTTT	CASSPGRGLYQPQHF
NA	TRBV7-9	TRBJ1-3	NA	TGTGCCAGCAGCTTAGAGTCCCTGGGAGTCTCTGGAAACACCATATATTTT	CASSLESLGVSGNTIYF
NA	TRBV15	TRBJ1-2	TRBD1	TGTGCCACCAGCAGAGATTACAGGGGATCCTATGGCTACACCTTC	CATSRDYRGSYGYTF
NA	TRBV5-1	TRBJ1-3	TRBD1	TGCGCCAGCAGCACCGGGACAGTTGGAAACACCATATATTTT	CASSTGTVGNTIYF
few	TRBV18	TRBJ1-1	NA	TGTGCCAGCTCACCGGGGGGGGGCCACACTGAAGCTTTCTTT	CASSPGGGHTEAFF
NA	TRBV27	TRBJ1-2	TRBD1	TGTGCCAGCAGTTTATTGGTCCCTTTGGGACAGGGGGCCTCTGGCTACACCTTC	CASSLLVPLGQGASGYTF
NA	TRBV2	TRBJ2-5	TRBD1	TGTGCCAGCAAATGGTCGGGACAGGGGGCTCGGCAAGAGACCCAGTACTTC	CASKWSGQGARQETQYF
once	TRBV6-5	TRBJ1-4	NA	TGTGCCAGCAGTAGAGGGGGGGCGGGTGAAAAACTGTTTTTT	CASSRGGAGEKLFF
NA	TRBV28	TRBJ1-4	NA	TGTGCCAGCAGTCCCCGCACCGGTTTAGGGGTAGGGCTGTTTTTT	CASSPRTGLGVGLFF
NA	TRBV9	TRBJ1-1	NA	TGTGCCAGCAGCAGAACGGGGGGGAACACTGAAGCTTTCTTT	CASSRTGGNTEAFF
NA	TRBV19	TRBJ2-1	NA	TGTGCCAGTAAGTTGGGTGGGGCTTCGGATGAGCAGTTCTTC	CASKLGGASDEQFF
NA	TRBV6-5	TRBJ1-1	TRBD1	TGTGCCAGCAGCCGACAGGGTGGGAACACTGAAGCTTTCTTT	CASSRQGGNTEAFF
NA	TRBV7-2	TRBJ1-2	TRBD1	TGTGCCAGCAGCTTAGGGAGAGGGGGCGAAAACACCTTC	CASSLGRGGENTF
NA	TRBV4-2	TRBJ2-5	NA	TGTGCCAGCAGCCAAGGGCAGAAAGAGACCCAGTACTTC	CASSQGQKETQYF
NA	TRBV6-1	TRBJ2-1	TRBD2	TGTGCCAGCAGTGAAGGAGTAGCGGGGGGGTGGAAGCAGTTCTTC	CASSEGVAGGWKQFF
NA	TRBV19	TRBJ1-1	TRBD1	TGTGCCAGTAGTTACGAGGGGGCCACTGAAGCTTTCTTT	CASSYEGATEAFF
NA	TRBV18	TRBJ1-2	TRBD1	TGTGCCAGCTCACCACTCCCGGGACAGGAGAACTATGGCTACACCTTC	CASSPLPGQENYGYTF
NA	TRBV7-2	TRBJ1-5	NA	TGTGCCAGCAGCTTACCGGGGAGCAATCAGCCCCAGCATTTT	CASSLPGSNQPQHF
NA	TRBV2	TRBJ1-3	NA	TGTGCCAGCCAAAAGGACAGTGGAAACACCATATATTTT	CASQKDSGNTIYF
NA	TRBV5-1	TRBJ2-2	TRBD2	TGCGCCAGCAGCTTATATAGCGGGCCAAACACCGGGGAGCTGTTTTTT	CASSLYSGPNTGELFF
NA	TRBV5-1	TRBJ1-3	NA	TGCGCCAGCGCCAGATTGAGGCCCGACTCTGGAAACACCATATATTTT	CASARLRPDSGNTIYF
NA	TRBV11-2	TRBJ2-5	NA	TGTGCCAGCAGCCCACCAACAGGGCCCCAAGAGACCCAGTACTTC	CASSPPTGPQETQYF
once	TRBV9	TRBJ2-7	TRBD1	TGTGCCAGCAGCGGAGGGACAGTCCCAACCTACGAGCAGTACTTC	CASSGGTVPTYEQYF
NA	TRBV27	TRBJ1-3	TRBD1	TGTGCCAGCAGTTCAACAGGGGGCTCTGGAAACACCATATATTTT	CASSSTGGSGNTIYF
NA	TRBV7-6	TRBJ2-3	NA	TGTGCCAGCAGCCGAGGGGGGGTCCCAGATACGCAGTATTTT	CASSRGGVPDTQYF
NA	TRBV29-1	TRBJ2-7	NA	TGCAGCGTCTCTTCGGCAGGGAACTACGAGCAGTACTTC	CSVSSAGNYEQYF
NA	TRBV7-9	TRBJ2-3	NA	TGTGCCAGCAGCCAACGGAGGACAGACACAGATACGCAGTATTTT	CASSQRRTDTDTQYF
once	TRBV11-2	TRBJ1-2	NA	TGTGCCAGCAGCTTTAGAAACTATGGCTACACCTTC	CASSFRNYGYTF
NA	TRBV5-6	TRBJ1-3	NA	TGTGCCAGCAGCTCAGGACTGGGGGGTTCGGGAAACACCATATATTTT	CASSSGLGGSGNTIYF
NA	TRBV11-2	TRBJ1-6	NA	TGTGCCAGCAGCTTATCGGGGGGCCGAAATTCACCCCTCCACTTT	CASSLSGGRNSPLHF
NA	TRBV28	TRBJ2-7	TRBD2	TGTGCCAGCAGTTTACCGGCGGGGGGTCGGGAGCAGTACTTC	CASSLPAGGREQYF
few	TRBV6-5	TRBJ1-3	NA	TGTGCCAGCAGCCTACAGGGACCTGGAAACACCATATATTTT	CASSLQGPGNTIYF
NA	TRBV7-6	TRBJ1-6	TRBD1	TGTGCCAGCAGCTTAGCGACAGGGTGGGGAAATTCACCCCTCCACTTT	CASSLATGWGNSPLHF
NA	TRBV25-1	TRBJ1-2	TRBD1	TGTGCCAGCTCAGGAGGACAGGGCGCTTATGGCTACACCTTC	CASSGGQGAYGYTF
NA	TRBV6-5	TRBJ1-5	NA	TGTGCCACCAGAAGCGGGGGCAACAATCAGCCCCAGCATTTT	CATRSGGNNQPQHF
NA	TRBV7-7	TRBJ2-5	NA	TGTGCCAGCAGCTTAGAGCCCTACCGAGAGACCCAGTACTTC	CASSLEPYRETQYF
NA	TRBV29-1	TRBJ1-2	TRBD1	TGCAGCGTTCAGGGGGCGCGGGGCTACACCTTC	CSVQGARGYTF
NA	TRBV10-3	TRBJ1-1	NA	TGTGCCATCAGTGGGGTAGCCACCGAAGCTTTCTTT	CAISGVATEAFF